The 23 T cell receptor beta chains presented below share a single source sample, sequenced in a study of cytomegalovirus exposure and HLA in healthy donors. Method: immunoSEQ multiplex PCR; TCRdb's copy keeps in-frame clones and lacks some. Of 200,000 to 300,000 clones listed, approximately 86% were seen once; the top ten hold roughly 1.2%. Sequencing was performed on PBMCs. The receptor set was obtained from a woman between 25 and 40 years old in good health and CMV-seropositive.

This clone showed up just once. The chain carries TRBV27 and TRBJ2-1; 9 nucleotides align to TRBD2. Germline CDR1 MNHEY, CDR2 SMNVEV (reference sequence). This CDR3 contains 17 residues. V trimming: 6 bases; J trimming: 2 bases; junction bases outside the gene matches: 11. CDR3 loop: CASRALAGSGAYNEQFF. In nucleotides, the CDR3 is TGTGCCAGCAGGGCGCTAGCGGGATCAGGGGCCTACAATGAGCAGTTCTTC.

The chain links TRBV5-4 to TRBJ2-7; 9 bases align to TRBD2. The length of the CDR3 is 15 residues. Germline V lookup: CDR1 SGHNT, CDR2 YYREEE (reference sequence). Trimming took 5 bases from V and 6 from J; bases not matched to a gene: 12. Here the CDR3 DNA reads TGTGCCAGCAGGAGGGGTGGACTAGCGTCCGGCGAGCAGTACTTC. Translating it yields CASRRGGLASGEQYF. The variable domain in full, completed from reference TRBV5-4 and TRBJ2-7, reads ETGVTQSPTHLIKTRGQQVTLRCSSQSGHNTVSWYQQALGQGPQFIFQYYREEENGRGNFPPRFSGLQFPNYSSELNVNALELDDSALYLCASRRGGLASGEQYFGPGTRLTVT.

The chain links TRBV5-1 to TRBJ1-2; TRBD1 aligns across 9 bases. V lost 4 bases and J lost 4; bases outside the gene matches: 5. The CDR3 extends over 14 amino acids. Germline CDR1 reads SGHRS; CDR2 reads YFSETQ. CDR3 sequence (DNA): TGCGCCAGCAGCGGGGGACAGGGAAGCTATGGCTACACCTTC. Its protein product is CASSGGQGSYGYTF.

V and J are TRBV4-1 and TRBJ2-7; 7 bases are a match to TRBD2. CDR3 length: 15 residues. Looked up from germline, CDR1 is MGHRA and CDR2 is YSYEKL. J was trimmed by 2 bases and V by 3 bases; bases with no gene match: 7. In nucleotides, the CDR3 is TGCGCCAGCAGCCAGGTGGCGGGAGAAGCCTACGAGCAGTACTTC. Protein: CASSQVAGEAYEQYF.

Remarks on this clone: An end of the junction does not agree with germline; a read error may underlie this. The chain has TRBV6-5 and TRBJ1-5; D not certain. This CDR3 has 13 residues. The germline gives CDR1 MNHEY, CDR2 SVGAGI. CDR3 in DNA: TGTGCCAGCAGTTACTCATCCGCTCAGGCCCAGCATTTT. It encodes CASSYSSAQAQHF.

The chain employs TRBV28 and TRBJ1-5; 8 bases map to TRBD1. The CDR3 has 15 amino acids. The J segment lost 2 bases and the V segment lost 6 bases, leaving 6 bases of the junction unmatched. Germline V gives CDR1 MDHEN, CDR2 SYDVKM. The CDR3 DNA sequence: TGTGCCAGCAGCCCCCCGACAGGGGGCAATCAGCCCCAGCATTTT. Protein sequence: CASSPPTGGNQPQHF. Full variable domain (rest looked up from reference TRBV28 and TRBJ1-5): DVKVTQSSRYLVKRTGEKVFLECVQDMDHENMFWYRQDPGLGLRLIYFSYDVKMKEKGDIPEGYSVSREKKERFSLILESASTNQTSMYLCASSPPTGGNQPQHFGDGTRLSIL.

The V gene is TRBV7-6, the J gene TRBJ2-5, with D uncertain. V lost 5 bases and J lost 2, with 15 bases in between. The CDR3 has 15 residues. Germline V lookup: CDR1 SGHVS, CDR2 FNYEAQ. The CDR3 protein is CASSARLRPQETQYF. CDR3 DNA sequence: TGTGCCAGCAGCGCGAGGCTTCGGCCACAAGAGACCCAGTACTTC.

The chain carries TRBV19 and TRBJ2-1; D might be TRBD1 (5 bases). The CDR3 is 11 amino acids. Trimming stripped 6 bases from V and 16 bases from J, with 16 bases between. CDR1 and CDR2 from the germline V gene are LNHDA and SQIVND (reference sequence). The CDR3 region is CASRWGWVSFF. Here the CDR3 DNA reads TGTGCCAGTAGATGGGGCTGGGTTTCCTTCTTC.

The V and J genes are TRBV30 and TRBJ2-1, with 7 bases matching TRBD1. This CDR3 has 16 amino acids. Germline values: CDR1 GTSNPN, CDR2 SVGIG (reference sequence). V shed 2 bases and J 12 bases; nucleotides not matched to a gene: 19. CDR3 bases: TGTGCCTGGAGTCTGAACTTCCGGACAGGCCCCAGAGCGCAGTTCTTC. It translates to CAWSLNFRTGPRAQFF.

This clone was detected once. The rearrangement links TRBV28 to TRBJ2-1; 8 bases match TRBD2. V shed 4 bases, J shed 7 bases, and the junction held 6 bases outside the gene matches. CDR3 length equals 14 residues. Per the germline V gene, CDR1 is MDHEN and CDR2 is SYDVKM. CDR3 sequence (DNA): TGTGCCAGCAGTTCGCCGGGACTAGAAAATGAGCAGTTCTTC. It translates to CASSSPGLENEQFF.

V and J are TRBV19 and TRBJ2-7; the match to TRBD2 covers 9 bases. The CDR3 runs to 15 residues. Germline assignment: CDR1 LNHDA and CDR2 SQIVND (reference sequence). Trimming at V came to 5 bases and at J to 6 bases, leaving 11 bases not matched to a gene. Here the CDR3 reads CASSLAGVSRGEQYF. In DNA form, the CDR3 reads TGTGCCAGTAGTTTAGCGGGAGTGTCCCGAGGCGAGCAGTACTTC. The whole variable domain, filled in from reference TRBV19 and TRBJ2-7, reads DGGITQSPKYLFRKEGQNVTLSCEQNLNHDAMYWYRQDPGQGLRLIYYSQIVNDFQKGDIAEGYSVSREKKESFPLTVTSAQKNPTAFYLCASSLAGVSRGEQYFGPGTRLTVT.

The chain employs TRBV5-1 and TRBJ2-1; the match to TRBD2 covers 10 bases. The CDR3 is 19 amino acids. V lost 0 bases and J lost 6; bases outside the gene matches: 15. Germline V gene sequence: CDR1 SGHRS, CDR2 YFSETQ. The CDR3 here is CASSLVPSGSPRTRNEQFF. Written as DNA, the CDR3 is TGCGCCAGCAGCTTGGTCCCTAGCGGGAGCCCCAGGACGCGCAATGAGCAGTTCTTC.

V usage is TRBV28 and J usage is TRBJ2-5; unclear D gene. Trimming stripped 8 bases from V and 3 bases from J, with 7 bases between. Germline V gene data show CDR1 as MDHEN and CDR2 as SYDVKM. The CDR3 has 11 amino acids. In DNA, the CDR3 is TGTGCCAGCCGTTCCAAAGAGACCCAGTACTTC. Its translation: CASRSKETQYF.

V usage is TRBV6-5 and J usage is TRBJ2-2; D remains unclear. CDR1 and CDR2 from the germline V gene are MNHEY and SVGAGI. This CDR3 contains 14 residues. Trimming shortened V by 2 bases and J by 3 bases, and 7 bases separated the two germline ends. The CDR3 loop reads CASSYNADTGELFF. The CDR3 DNA reads TGTGCCAGCAGTTACAATGCGGACACCGGGGAGCTGTTTTTT.

With regard to this clone: This specimen includes other DNA sequences encoding the same CDR3. The chain carries TRBV27 and TRBJ2-2; 7 nucleotides line up with TRBD1. Trimming cost V 5 bases and J 6 bases; bases outside gene matches: 3. Germline V gene lookup returns CDR1 MNHEY and CDR2 SMNVEV (reference sequence). The CDR3 loop spans 13 amino acids. DNA for the CDR3: TGTGCCAGCAGTCTAACAGGGGCCGGGGAGCTGTTTTTT. The encoded protein is CASSLTGAGELFF.

This clone was picked up a small number of times. The V and J genes are TRBV2 and TRBJ1-3; tentatively, D is TRBD1 (6 bases). The CDR3 has 14 amino acids. CDR1 is SNHLY and CDR2 is FYNNEI in the germline V gene. Trimming took 1 base from V and 4 from J, leaving 8 bases between them. The CDR3 is CASSEGTDGNTIYF. The DNA of the CDR3 is TGTGCCAGCAGTGAAGGGACAGACGGAAACACCATATATTTT. Drawing the rest from reference TRBV2 and TRBJ1-3, the complete variable domain is EPEVTQTPSHQVTQMGQEVILRCVPISNHLYFYWYRQILGQKVEFLVSFYNNEISEKSEIFDDQFSVERPDGSNFTLKIRSTKLEDSAMYFCASSEGTDGNTIYFGEGSWLTVV.

The genes are TRBV4-1 and TRBJ2-3, with D possibly matching TRBD2 (5 bases). Germline V CDR1 and CDR2: MGHRA, YSYEKL. Trimming cost V 1 base and J 2 bases, with 10 bases left between them. The length of the CDR3 is 15 residues. The CDR3 reads CASSQVGLSTDTQYF. In DNA, the CDR3 is TGCGCCAGCAGCCAAGTAGGACTTTCCACAGATACGCAGTATTTT.

The chain has TRBV7-9 and TRBJ1-4, with 7 nucleotides matching TRBD1. This CDR3 is 16 amino acids long. The V segment lost 5 bases and the J segment 6 bases; nucleotides outside the gene matches: 12. Germline values: CDR1 SEHNR, CDR2 FQNEAQ (reference sequence). The CDR3 DNA sequence: TGTGCCAGCAGCCATTTCAGAGGACAGGACCATGAAAAACTGTTTTTT. It yields the protein CASSHFRGQDHEKLFF.

The chain is built from TRBV27 and TRBJ1-2; 9 nucleotides match TRBD1. There are 14 residues in the CDR3. V lost 5 bases to trimming and J lost 8 bases; unmatched junction nucleotides: 9. Looked up from germline, CDR1 is MNHEY and CDR2 is SMNVEV (reference sequence). In DNA, the CDR3 is TGTGCCAGCAGTCAAAGGGACAGGGAAGGAGGCTACACCTTC. This translates into CASSQRDREGGYTF.

In its sample, this clone was seen once. The chain uses TRBV5-1 and TRBJ2-1; the D gene is possibly TRBD2 (5 bases). This CDR3 has 14 amino acids. The V and J ends lost 0 bases and 3 bases respectively, with 7 bases between them. Germline V gene sequence: CDR1 SGHRS, CDR2 YFSETQ. This CDR3 is CASSLALDYNEQFF. The CDR3 DNA follows: TGCGCCAGCAGCTTGGCACTAGACTACAATGAGCAGTTCTTC. Full variable domain (outside the CDR3, taken from reference TRBV5-1 and TRBJ2-1): KAGVTQTPRYLIKTRGQQVTLSCSPISGHRSVSWYQQTPGQGLQFLFEYFSETQRNKGNFPGRFSGRQFSNSRSEMNVSTLELGDSALYLCASSLALDYNEQFFGPGTRLTVL.

There are a few counts of this clone. This rearrangement joins TRBV10-1 to TRBJ2-7, with TRBD1 identical over 8 bases. Germline trimming cut 9 bases from V and 12 bases from J; bases unmatched to any gene: 7. CDR1 and CDR2 from the germline V gene are WNHNN and SYGVQD (reference sequence). The CDR3 sequence is 10 residues long. The CDR3 DNA reads as TGCGCCAGGTCCACCGGGACAGGGTACTTC. It codes for CARSTGTGYF.

J is TRBJ1-1 and V is TRBV29-1, with D perhaps matching TRBD1 (5 bases). In germline, CDR1 is SQVTM, CDR2 ANQGSEA. The CDR3 is 11 amino acids. V shed 7 bases and J shed 10 bases, with 16 bases lying between them. CDR3 amino acids: CSGGDSLAAFF. In nucleotides, the CDR3 is TGCAGCGGGGGGGACTCCCTGGCAGCTTTCTTT.

The chain couples TRBV7-8 to TRBJ2-7; no reliable D call. Per germline, CDR1 SGHVS and CDR2 FQNEAQ. The V end was cut by 5 bases, the J end by 2 bases, with 7 bases between. The CDR3 spans 12 residues. The CDR3 sequence: CASSPITYEQYF. The CDR3 DNA is TGTGCCAGCAGCCCTATAACCTACGAGCAGTACTTC.